Listed below are T cell receptor beta chains from one sample, sequenced in a study of blood T cell repertoires in COVID-19. Profiling relied on immunoSEQ multiplex PCR, and the TCRdb table lists in-frame clones only, not all of them. This sample has roughly 300,000 clones, with 85% found just once. Sequenced material: peripheral blood. The receptors stem from a human donor in a cohort sampled during active COVID-19. CDR3s include the opening cysteine and the closing phenylalanine or tryptophan. Each record gives: CDR3 DNA, CDR3 protein, J gene, D gene, V gene, clone size, CDR3 length. D genes are given only for firm matches. A clone size is listed for some rows: how often the clone was seen (once, few, many), or a class if it is expanded.

TGCGCCAGCAGCGTAGCGGGGGGGAACACCGGGGAGCTGTTTTTT CASSVAGGNTGELFF TRBJ2-2 TRBD2 TRBV5-1 - 15
TGTGCTAGTGGTTCCTCCGTGACGGGGGGGCCAAACTTCCAAGAGACCCAGTACTTC CASGSSVTGGPNFQETQYF TRBJ2-5 TRBD2 TRBV12-5 - 19
TGTGCCAGCAGTTACGGGGCGGGGAGAAACAATGAGCAGTTCTTC CASSYGAGRNNEQFF TRBJ2-1 - TRBV6-5 few 15
TGTGCCAGCAGACAAAGGGGGCCCCATCCCTATAGCAATCAGCCCCAGCATTTT CASRQRGPHPYSNQPQHF TRBJ1-5 TRBD1 TRBV25-1 - 18
TGTGCCAGCAGTGATTTTAGCCTGGATACGCAGTATTTT CASSDFSLDTQYF TRBJ2-3 - TRBV2 - 13
TGTGCCAGCAGCCAAGAATCAGTCAGGGTTCAGCCCCAGCATTTT CASSQESVRVQPQHF TRBJ1-5 - TRBV4-2 - 15
TGTGCCAGCAGCCAAGGTGGGGCCCACAATTCACCCCTCCACTTT CASSQGGAHNSPLHF TRBJ1-6 - TRBV14 - 15
TGTGCCAGCAGTTACGGGGGGACAGCTAACTATGGCTACACCTTC CASSYGGTANYGYTF TRBJ1-2 TRBD1 TRBV6-5 few 15
TGTGCCACCAGTGATCCCGGACTAGCGGCGGCCAGGGAGCAGTTCTTC CATSDPGLAAAREQFF TRBJ2-1 TRBD2 TRBV24-1 - 16
TGCGCCAGCAGCTTAACCGGGACAGGGAGTGAGGAGCAGTACTTC CASSLTGTGSEEQYF TRBJ2-7 TRBD1 TRBV5-1 - 15
TGTGCCAGCAGTGATCAAGCACTTGCCGGGGAGCTGTTTTTT CASSDQALAGELFF TRBJ2-2 - TRBV6-1 once 14
TGTGCTAGTGGTTTACAAGCGGGACTAGGCCAAGAGACCCAGTACTTC CASGLQAGLGQETQYF TRBJ2-5 TRBD2 TRBV12-5 - 16
TGTGCCAGTAGTATAACGGGACAGCGGTACAATGAGCAGTTCTTC CASSITGQRYNEQFF TRBJ2-1 TRBD1 TRBV19 - 15
TGTGCCTGGGGACAGTCCCGATATGGCTACACCTTC CAWGQSRYGYTF TRBJ1-2 - TRBV30 - 12
TGTGCCAGCAGCCAAGGGGGATGGTTGACAGGGGTCATTGCTGAAGCTTTCTTT CASSQGGWLTGVIAEAFF TRBJ1-1 TRBD1 TRBV3-1/TRBV3-2 - 18
TGCGCCAGCAGTGATTCGGGTTACGATCAGCCCCAGCATTTT CASSDSGYDQPQHF TRBJ1-5 - TRBV10-2 few 14
TGTGCCAGCAGTTTCATCGAGTATCAGCCCCAGCATTTT CASSFIEYQPQHF TRBJ1-5 - TRBV12-3/TRBV12-4 - 13
TGTGCCAGTACGACAGGCTTCAATCAGCCCCAGCATTTT CASTTGFNQPQHF TRBJ1-5 - TRBV19 - 13
TGTGCCAGCAGTGAACCTAGCGGACCCTCCTACAATGAGCAGTTCTTC CASSEPSGPSYNEQFF TRBJ2-1 TRBD2 TRBV2 - 16
TGCAGTGCTAGTGAATACAGGGACAATGAGCAGTTCTTC CSASEYRDNEQFF TRBJ2-1 - TRBV20-1 once 13
TGTGCCAGTAGCCCCCGCAGGGAAACTAATGAAAAACTGTTTTTT CASSPRRETNEKLFF TRBJ1-4 - TRBV19 - 15
TGTGCCAGCAGCCAGACACCAAATTCACCCCTCCACTTT CASSQTPNSPLHF TRBJ1-6 - TRBV6-5 few 13
TGTGCCAGCAGGAAAGGGGCTAATTCACCCCTCCACTTT CASRKGANSPLHF TRBJ1-6 - TRBV2 few 13
TGTGCATCTAGACAGGGCCCTGAAGCTTTCTTT CASRQGPEAFF TRBJ1-1 TRBD1 TRBV19 - 11
TGTGCCAGTAGTATTCGAGGGAACACCGGGGAGCTGTTTTTT CASSIRGNTGELFF TRBJ2-2 - TRBV19 - 14
TGTGCCAGCTCACCTAAGGACAGGGGAACCTACGAGCAGTACTTC CASSPKDRGTYEQYF TRBJ2-7 TRBD1 TRBV18 - 15
TGTGCCAGTAGTACCCGCACCACGAGCTCCTATAATTCACCCCTCCACTTT CASSTRTTSSYNSPLHF TRBJ1-6 - TRBV19 few 17
TGCGCCAGCAGCCAAGTTTTCGGGACAGGGAGTTCACCCCTCCACTTT CASSQVFGTGSSPLHF TRBJ1-6 TRBD1 TRBV4-1 - 16
TGTGCCAGCAGCTTCGGTGGACAGGAAGCTTTCTTT CASSFGGQEAFF TRBJ1-1 - TRBV7-3 once 12
TGTGCCAGCAGGGGGAGGACTGGGGCCAACGTCCTGACTTTC CASRGRTGANVLTF TRBJ2-6 - TRBV6-5 - 14
TGTGCCAGCAGCCAAGGGTCCAGAAACACTGAAGCTTTCTTT CASSQGSRNTEAFF TRBJ1-1 - TRBV3-1/TRBV3-2 - 14
TGTGCCAGCAGTATCCTAGCGACCGGGGAGCTGTTTTTT CASSILATGELFF TRBJ2-2 - TRBV2 - 13
TGTGCCAGCAGCTGGAGGACAGGGGGTACTGAAGCTTTCTTT CASSWRTGGTEAFF TRBJ1-1 TRBD1 TRBV5-6 - 14
TGCGCCAGCAGCTGGGACCACAGGGCTGCTAACTATGGCTACACCTTC CASSWDHRAANYGYTF TRBJ1-2 - TRBV5-1 - 16
TGCGCCAGCAGCTTCGGACATAACACAGATACGCAGTATTTT CASSFGHNTDTQYF TRBJ2-3 - TRBV5-1 - 14
TGTGCCAGCAGCGCGGTTATACTACGTTCACCCCTCCACTTT CASSAVILRSPLHF TRBJ1-6 - TRBV3-1/TRBV3-2 - 14
TGTGCCAGCAGCTTTGGGCCGTCCCCACTTAATGAGCAGTTCTTC CASSFGPSPLNEQFF TRBJ2-1 - TRBV7-3 - 15
TGTGCCAGCAGCTTGGGCGTTGGGAGTACACCCTACGAGCAGTACTTC CASSLGVGSTPYEQYF TRBJ2-7 - TRBV5-6 - 16
TGTGCCAGCAGCTTAGGGAGGACTCTTGGAAACACCATATATTTT CASSLGRTLGNTIYF TRBJ1-3 - TRBV7-6 - 15
TGTGCCAGCAGTTTCCTGGGACAGGGGAAGTCAACAGATACGCAGTATTTT CASSFLGQGKSTDTQYF TRBJ2-3 TRBD1 TRBV27 - 17
TGTGCCAGTAGAGTAACAGGGAGCGGCTATGGCTACACCTTC CASRVTGSGYGYTF TRBJ1-2 - TRBV19 - 14
TGTGCCAGCTCACCACCGGCGGGGGGGCCGGATACGCAGTATTTT CASSPPAGGPDTQYF TRBJ2-3 TRBD2 TRBV18 - 15
TGCGCCAGCAGCCACAGAAGCGACAGGGGAGAGACCCAGTACTTC CASSHRSDRGETQYF TRBJ2-5 TRBD1 TRBV10-1 once 15
TGTGCCAGCGGACAGGGAACATCAACCGGGGAGCTGTTTTTT CASGQGTSTGELFF TRBJ2-2 TRBD1 TRBV11-3 - 14
TGTGCCAGCTCACCATACAGTCAGAACACTGAAGCTTTCTTT CASSPYSQNTEAFF TRBJ1-1 - TRBV18 few 14
TGTGCCAGCAGCCAAGAGGACAGGGGGCGAAGCTACACCTTC CASSQEDRGRSYTF TRBJ1-2 TRBD1 TRBV14 - 14
TGTGCCACGCGACAAGGGGGTCTGGGTACTGAAGCTTTCTTT CATRQGGLGTEAFF TRBJ1-1 - TRBV2 - 14
TGTGCCAGCAGTTCGACAGGCTCCTACGAGCAGTACTTC CASSSTGSYEQYF TRBJ2-7 - TRBV3-1/TRBV3-2 once 13
TGTGCCAGCAGTGTGGCGGCAGATACGCAGTATTTT CASSVAADTQYF TRBJ2-3 - TRBV25-1 - 12
TGTGCCAGCAGCAGGGGCGACACCGGGGAGCTGTTTTTT CASSRGDTGELFF TRBJ2-2 - TRBV2 - 13
TGCAGCGTTGATCGAGGGGGTTCGGCAGATACGCAGTATTTT CSVDRGGSADTQYF TRBJ2-3 - TRBV29-1 once 14
TGCGCCAGCAGCCGGACAGGGGGAACCTACAATGAGCAGTTCTTC CASSRTGGTYNEQFF TRBJ2-1 TRBD1 TRBV5-1 - 15
TGCAGTGCTAGAACGGGGGAAAAACTGTTTTTT CSARTGEKLFF TRBJ1-4 - TRBV20-1 few 11
TGTGCCAGCAGCCGCAGGCAATTGGACAGGCCCTACGAGCAGTACTTC CASSRRQLDRPYEQYF TRBJ2-7 TRBD1 TRBV7-9 - 16
TGTGCCACCAGTGATTCGGGACTAGCGGGGCACTGGGAGACCCAGTACTTC CATSDSGLAGHWETQYF TRBJ2-5 TRBD2 TRBV24-1 - 17
TGTGCCATTCAATCCCGGACAAACACCGGGGAGCTGTTTTTT CAIQSRTNTGELFF TRBJ2-2 - TRBV6-5 - 14
TGTGCCACCAGTGAAGGACAGGGCTGGGATCAGCCCCAGCATTTT CATSEGQGWDQPQHF TRBJ1-5 TRBD1 TRBV24-1 - 15
TGTGCCAGCAGCTTCGGACTAGCGGGGGGATCTGAGCAGTTCTTC CASSFGLAGGSEQFF TRBJ2-1 TRBD2 TRBV7-3 - 15
TGTGCCACCGCCGGGGGGCCCCAAGAGACCCAGTACTTC CATAGGPQETQYF TRBJ2-5 - TRBV14 - 13